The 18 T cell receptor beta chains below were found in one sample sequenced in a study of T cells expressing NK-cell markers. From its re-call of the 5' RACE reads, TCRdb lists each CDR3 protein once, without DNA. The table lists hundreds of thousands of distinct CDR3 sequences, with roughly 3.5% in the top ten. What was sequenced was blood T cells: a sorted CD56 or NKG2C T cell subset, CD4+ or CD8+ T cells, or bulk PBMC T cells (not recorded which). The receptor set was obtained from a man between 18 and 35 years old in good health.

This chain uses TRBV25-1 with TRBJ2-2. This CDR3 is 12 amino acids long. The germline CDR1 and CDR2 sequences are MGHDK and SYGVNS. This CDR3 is CASSADTGELFF.

The CDR3 here is CATSDLSGGLAGGHEQFF. This sequence joins TRBV24-1 and TRBJ2-1; as DNA is missing, the TRBD2 call by TCRdb cannot be tested. CDR3 length: 18 residues. Germline values: CDR1 KGHDR, CDR2 SFDVKD.

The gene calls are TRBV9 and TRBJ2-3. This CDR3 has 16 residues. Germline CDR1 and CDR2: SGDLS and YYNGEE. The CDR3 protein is CASSVDWASGTDTQYF.

The CDR3 region is CASSRDRYAETQYF. V is TRBV5-1 and J is TRBJ2-5; TCRdb's D call of TRBD1 is untestable without DNA. The CDR3 totals 14 residues. CDR1 SGHRS and CDR2 YFSETQ come from the germline V gene. The variable domain in full, completed from reference TRBV5-1 and TRBJ2-5, reads KAGVTQTPRYLIKTRGQQVTLSCSPISGHRSVSWYQQTPGQGLQFLFEYFSETQRNKGNFPGRFSGRQFSNSRSEMNVSTLELGDSALYLCASSRDRYAETQYFGPGTRLLVL.

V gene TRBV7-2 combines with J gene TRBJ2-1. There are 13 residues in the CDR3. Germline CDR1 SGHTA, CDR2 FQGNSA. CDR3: CASSFLSGDEQFF.

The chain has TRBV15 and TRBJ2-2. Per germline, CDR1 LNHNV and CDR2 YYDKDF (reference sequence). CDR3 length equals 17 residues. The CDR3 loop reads CATSRKGYSQNTGELFF. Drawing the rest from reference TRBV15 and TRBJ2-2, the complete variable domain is DAMVIQNPRYQVTQFGKPVTLSCSQTLNHNVMYWYQQKSSQAPKLLFHYYDKDFNNEADTPDNFQSRRPNTSFCFLDIRSPGLGDTAMYLCATSRKGYSQNTGELFFGEGSRLTVL.

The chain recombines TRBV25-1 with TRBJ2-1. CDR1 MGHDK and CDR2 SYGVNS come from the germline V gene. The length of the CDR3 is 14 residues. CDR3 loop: CAIRRSSSYNEQFF.

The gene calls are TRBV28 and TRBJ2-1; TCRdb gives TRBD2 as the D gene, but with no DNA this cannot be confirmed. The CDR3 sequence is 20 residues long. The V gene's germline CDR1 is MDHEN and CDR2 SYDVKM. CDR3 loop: CASSFLRQGTSGGSYNEQFF.

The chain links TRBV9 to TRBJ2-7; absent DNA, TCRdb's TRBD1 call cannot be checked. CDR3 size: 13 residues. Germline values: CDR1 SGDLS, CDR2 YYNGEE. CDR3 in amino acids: CASSVVTGGEQYF.

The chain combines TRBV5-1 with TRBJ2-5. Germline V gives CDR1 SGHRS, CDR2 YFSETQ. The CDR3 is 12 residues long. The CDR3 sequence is CASSLTDETQYF.

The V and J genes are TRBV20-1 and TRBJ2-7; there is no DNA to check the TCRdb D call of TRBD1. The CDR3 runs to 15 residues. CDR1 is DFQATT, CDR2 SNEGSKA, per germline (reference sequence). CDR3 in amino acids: CSARDFREGSYEQYF.

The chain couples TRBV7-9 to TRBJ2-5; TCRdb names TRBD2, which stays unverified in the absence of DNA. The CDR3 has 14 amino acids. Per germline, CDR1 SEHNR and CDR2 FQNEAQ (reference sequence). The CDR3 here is CASSLDRAAETQYF.

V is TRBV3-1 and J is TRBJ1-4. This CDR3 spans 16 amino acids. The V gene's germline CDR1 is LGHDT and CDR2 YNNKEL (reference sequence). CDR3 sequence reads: CASSQINGRRNEKLFF.

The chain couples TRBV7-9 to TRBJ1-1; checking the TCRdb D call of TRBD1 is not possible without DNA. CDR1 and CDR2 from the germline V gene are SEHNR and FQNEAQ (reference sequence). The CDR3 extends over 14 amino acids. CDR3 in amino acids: CASSNHIQGAEAFF.

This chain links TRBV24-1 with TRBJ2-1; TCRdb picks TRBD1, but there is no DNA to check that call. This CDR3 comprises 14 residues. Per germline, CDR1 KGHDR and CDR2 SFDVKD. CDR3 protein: CATRGTGDLDEQFF.

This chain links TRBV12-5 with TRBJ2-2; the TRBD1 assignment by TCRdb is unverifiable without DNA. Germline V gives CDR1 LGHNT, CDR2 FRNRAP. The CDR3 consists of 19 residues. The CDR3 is CASGLPTPGQGRPTGELFF.

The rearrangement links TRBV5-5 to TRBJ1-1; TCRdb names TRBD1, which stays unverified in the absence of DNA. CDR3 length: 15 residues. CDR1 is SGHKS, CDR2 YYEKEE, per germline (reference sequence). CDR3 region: CASSLSRTGHITAFF.

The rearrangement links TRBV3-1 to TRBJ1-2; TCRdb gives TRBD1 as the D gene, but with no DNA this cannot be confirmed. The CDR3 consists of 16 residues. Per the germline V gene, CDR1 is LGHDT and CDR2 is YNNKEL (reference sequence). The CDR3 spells CASSQGDRVRLYGYTF.